The 23 T cell receptor beta chains below were found in one sample sequenced in a study of blood T cells in healthy people across ages. A J-beta primer mix and a sample-barcoded 5' primer were used in a second PCR of roughly 6 to 11 cycles. TCRdb redid the calling of the 5' RACE reads with MiXCR, one entry per CDR3 protein. Among nearly 800,000 distinct CDR3 sequences listed, just under 25% were seen once. These records were also assigned to another study, of T cells of mothers and their children.

Material: blood. These receptors all stem from a boy younger than 18 in good health.

This clonotype was recorded only once. V usage is TRBV4-1 and J usage is TRBJ1-1; D remains ambiguous. The CDR3 has 14 residues. V gave up 4 bases and J gave up 7 bases, with 16 bases separating them. CDR1 and CDR2 from the germline V gene are MGHRA and YSYEKL. In DNA, the CDR3 is TGCGCCAGCAGCCGAGGGTCGTATGCCCGTGAAGCTTTCTTT. Translating gives CASSRGSYAREAFF.

This chain connects TRBV10-3 to TRBJ2-5; 7 bases fit TRBD2. Germline CDR1 is ENHRY and CDR2 is SYGVKD. Trimming at V came to 10 bases and at J to 5 bases, leaving 13 bases not matched to a gene. The CDR3 is 14 residues long. CDR3 sequence: CATRGGGSVETQYF. CDR3 DNA sequence: TGTGCCACCCGCGGCGGCGGGAGTGTGGAGACCCAGTACTTC.

The rearrangement links TRBV7-3 to TRBJ2-5; D is ambiguous. The germline V gene has CDR1 SGHTA and CDR2 FQGTGA. V was clipped by 4 bases and J by 4 bases, with 10 bases between them. The CDR3 runs 13 residues. CDR3: CASSSQPGETQYF. The CDR3 coding sequence is TGTGCCAGCAGCTCCCAACCCGGAGAGACCCAGTACTTC.

This clonotype showed up many times. Because the CDR3's place on the DNA is in doubt, the DNA is left out and the CDR3 is given as listed by TCRdb. The chain uses TRBV4-1 and TRBJ1-4; TRBD1 is the table's D call, not checked against the DNA. Germline CDR1 reads MGHRA; CDR2 reads YSYEKL. Both ends counted, the CDR3 spans 14 residues. The CDR3 here is CASSQVVGTGTPFF.

This clonotype was seen a few times. J is TRBJ2-5 and V is TRBV5-1; 8 bases agree with TRBD1. CDR3 length: 16 amino acids. Germline trimming cut 0 bases from V and 5 bases from J; bases unmatched to any gene: 9. Germline V gives CDR1 SGHRS, CDR2 YFSETQ. DNA of the CDR3: TGCGCCAGCAGCTTGGGCGACAGGGGTAGAGAGGAGACCCAGTACTTC. Translating it yields CASSLGDRGREETQYF.

This clonotype was observed at least ten times. The gene calls are TRBV7-2 and TRBJ2-7; D remains unclear. The CDR3 length is 13 residues. The germline V gene encodes CDR1 SGHTA and CDR2 FQGNSA. V shed 3 bases and J shed 3 bases, with 9 bases lying between them. The CDR3 region is CASSFTGSYEQYF. CDR3 coding DNA: TGTGCCAGCAGCTTTACCGGCAGCTACGAGCAGTACTTC.

The chain recombines TRBV7-2 with TRBJ2-1; 7 nucleotides agree with TRBD1. Germline V gives CDR1 SGHTA, CDR2 FQGNSA. The CDR3 spans 16 residues. With 5 bases clipped from V and 4 bases from J, the junction kept 11 bases outside the gene matches. CDR3 DNA sequence: TGTGCCAGCAGCCCAATCTCAGGGACAGTTTACAATGAGCAGTTCTTC. Its protein is CASSPISGTVYNEQFF.

In its sample, this clonotype was seen a few times. CDR3 nucleotide sequence: TGCGCCAGCAGCTTGTACGCCGGGCCACGGGAAAAACTGTTTTTT. This sequence encodes CASSLYAGPREKLFF. The chain uses TRBV5-1 and TRBJ1-4; no firm D call. Germline V CDR1 and CDR2: SGHRS, YFSETQ. The germline V and J ends were trimmed by 1 base and 8 bases, with 15 bases remaining between them. The CDR3 runs 15 residues. The complete variable domain, with remaining parts taken from reference TRBV5-1 and TRBJ1-4, reads KAGVTQTPRYLIKTRGQQVTLSCSPISGHRSVSWYQQTPGQGLQFLFEYFSETQRNKGNFPGRFSGRQFSNSRSEMNVSTLELGDSALYLCASSLYAGPREKLFFGSGTQLSVL.

The chain employs TRBV2 and TRBJ1-2; perhaps TRBD1 as D (5 bases). Germline V gene sequence: CDR1 SNHLY, CDR2 FYNNEI. Trimming removed 2 bases from V and 4 bases from J, with 11 bases in between. The CDR3 loop spans 14 amino acids. The CDR3 protein is CASSELRETYGYTF. CDR3 in DNA: TGTGCCAGCAGTGAACTCAGGGAGACCTATGGCTACACCTTC.

This clonotype was seen a few times. The chain links TRBV18 to TRBJ2-5; D not certain. The CDR3 loop spans 11 amino acids. Germline assignment: CDR1 KGHSH and CDR2 LQKENI. V was clipped by 7 bases and J by 3 bases, with 6 bases between them. In nucleotides, the CDR3 is TGTGCCAGCTACGAAAAAGAGACCCAGTACTTC. Its translation: CASYEKETQYF.

The chain uses TRBV10-3 and TRBJ2-5, with D tentatively TRBD1 (6 bases). Matching the DNA end better, TRBJ2-7 makes the J call doubtful. The CDR3 has 14 amino acids. Germline lookup yields CDR1 ENHRY and CDR2 SYGVKD. The CDR3 region has the DNA TGTGCCATCAGTGAGTCGAACAGGGCCTACGAGCAGTACTTC. This translates into CAISESNRAYEQYF.

The chain is built from TRBV5-5 and TRBJ2-3, with unresolved D. Trimming took off 3 bases at V and 0 bases at J, with 17 bases between the two ends. Germline-derived CDR1 and CDR2 are SGHKS and YYEKEE (reference sequence). This CDR3 contains 17 residues. The chain's CDR3 is CASSYETVQLSTDTQYF. The CDR3 DNA reads as TGTGCCAGCAGCTATGAAACAGTACAGCTTAGCACAGATACGCAGTATTTT.

This clonotype occurred a few times. The rearrangement links TRBV27 to TRBJ1-1; D perhaps matches TRBD1 (5 bases). This CDR3 has 14 residues. Trimming took off 1 base at V and 5 bases at J, with 11 bases between the two ends. The germline V gene has CDR1 MNHEY and CDR2 SMNVEV (reference sequence). Here the CDR3 reads CASSLLGEGTEAFF. The CDR3 nucleotides are TGTGCCAGCAGTTTATTGGGGGAAGGGACTGAAGCTTTCTTT.

The chain employs TRBV4-3 and TRBJ2-7; D perhaps matches TRBD1 (6 bases). Germline CDR1 LGHNA, CDR2 YSLEER. The CDR3 extends over 15 amino acids. V lost 0 bases and J 3 bases, leaving 12 bases between the germline ends. CDR3 sequence reads: CASSQDSGTNYEQYF. The CDR3 DNA follows: TGCGCCAGCAGCCAAGATTCCGGGACAAACTACGAGCAGTACTTC.

V and J are TRBV3-1 and TRBJ1-3, with D unresolved. Per germline, CDR1 LGHDT and CDR2 YNNKEL (reference sequence). This CDR3 is 12 amino acids long. Trimming took off 3 bases at V and 4 bases at J, with 4 bases between the two ends. The CDR3 sequence: CASSHSGNTIYF. In DNA, the CDR3 is TGTGCCAGCAGCCATTCAGGAAACACCATATATTTT.

In this sample, this clonotype turned up a few times. In nucleotides, the CDR3 is TGTGCCAGCAGTTTGGTCTTACAGACCTACACTGAAGCTTTCTTT. Residues: CASSLVLQTYTEAFF. This sequence joins TRBV12-3 or TRBV12-4 and TRBJ1-1; D is unclear. CDR3 length: 15 residues. The ends were cut back, 3 bases at V and 3 bases at J, with 14 bases in the middle.

The genes are TRBV6-2 or TRBV6-3 and TRBJ1-4; 10 nucleotides match TRBD1. Germline CDR1 MNHEY, CDR2 SVGEGT. CDR3 length equals 15 residues. The V segment lost 6 bases and the J segment 6 bases; nucleotides outside the gene matches: 7. The CDR3 spells CASSDETGGDEKLFF. CDR3 DNA: TGTGCCAGCAGCGACGAGACAGGGGGCGATGAAAAACTGTTTTTT.

This chain links TRBV28 with TRBJ1-5; no reliable D call. Germline V CDR1 and CDR2: MDHEN, SYDVKM. The length of the CDR3 is 12 residues. V was clipped by 8 bases and J by 7 bases, with 12 bases between them. The CDR3 loop reads CASRITAQPQHF. Here the CDR3 DNA reads TGTGCCAGCCGCATAACAGCCCAGCCCCAGCATTTT. Supplemented by reference TRBV28 and TRBJ1-5, the full variable domain reads DVKVTQSSRYLVKRTGEKVFLECVQDMDHENMFWYRQDPGLGLRLIYFSYDVKMKEKGDIPEGYSVSREKKERFSLILESASTNQTSMYLCASRITAQPQHFGDGTRLSIL.

This chain uses TRBV19 with TRBJ2-1; TRBD2 matches at 9 bases. Per germline, CDR1 LNHDA and CDR2 SQIVND (reference sequence). V shed 5 bases, J shed 7 bases, and the junction held 9 bases outside the gene matches. The CDR3 totals 15 residues. In DNA, the CDR3 is TGTGCCAGTAGTCCTCGAGCGGGAGGTGGAAATGAGCAGTTCTTC. Protein: CASSPRAGGGNEQFF. Filled out from reference TRBV19 and TRBJ2-1, the complete variable domain reads DGGITQSPKYLFRKEGQNVTLSCEQNLNHDAMYWYRQDPGQGLRLIYYSQIVNDFQKGDIAEGYSVSREKKESFPLTVTSAQKNPTAFYLCASSPRAGGGNEQFFGPGTRLTVL.

CDR3 sequence reads: CASSSERAQGVYNEQFF. The CDR3 DNA is TGTGCCAGCAGTTCGGAGCGTGCACAGGGTGTGTACAATGAGCAGTTCTTC. The V and J genes are TRBV28 and TRBJ2-1; tentatively, D is TRBD1 (6 bases). V was clipped by 4 bases and J by 4 bases, with 20 bases between them. Germline CDR1 and CDR2: MDHEN and SYDVKM. The CDR3 consists of 17 residues.

CDR3 nucleotide sequence: TGCAGTGCCTACGACAGGGAAAAGCAGTACTTC. It codes for CSAYDREKQYF. The chain couples TRBV20-1 to TRBJ2-7; the match to TRBD1 covers 7 bases. Germline V gives CDR1 DFQATT, CDR2 SNEGSKA (reference sequence). V lost 6 bases and J lost 8; bases outside the gene matches: 7. This CDR3 has 11 residues.

This chain connects TRBV5-1 to TRBJ2-3; unclear D gene. The CDR3 loop spans 14 amino acids. Trimming pared 0 bases from V and 0 bases from J, leaving 5 bases between. Germline-derived CDR1 and CDR2 are SGHRS and YFSETQ. The chain's CDR3 is CASSLERSTDTQYF. The CDR3 nucleotides read TGCGCCAGCAGCTTGGAACGGAGCACAGATACGCAGTATTTT.

The chain is built from TRBV4-1 and TRBJ2-3; D call uncertain. CDR1 is MGHRA and CDR2 is YSYEKL in the germline V gene. This CDR3 comprises 12 residues. Trimming took 2 bases from V and 6 from J, leaving 6 bases between them. CDR3 in amino acids: CASSQSRDTQYF. CDR3 DNA sequence: TGCGCCAGCAGCCAATCGAGGGATACGCAGTATTTT.